Shown below are 15 T cell receptor beta chains from a single sample sequenced in a study of T cells after posttransplantation cyclophosphamide. Treatment was busulfan-fludarabine conditioning, a marrow graft, and cyclophosphamide on days +3 and +4. Generated by immunoSEQ multiplex PCR, the TCRdb table keeps only in-frame clones and is missing some. Here the sample spans several thousand clones, around 75% being singletons. The sequencing here drew on PBMCs, taken around 1,500 days after allogeneic stem cell transplant with posttransplant cyclophosphamide. The origin of the receptors is a male patient aged 30 to 39 who received an allogeneic stem cell transplant from a related donor, was CMV-positive, and had acute GVHD only. The T cells may partly be graft donor cells.

The J gene is TRBJ1-1, the V gene TRBV6-1; D gene ambiguous. The V gene's germline CDR1 is MNHNS and CDR2 SASEGT. Trimming pared 1 base from V and 6 bases from J, leaving 12 bases between. There are 14 residues in the CDR3. The DNA for the CDR3 is TGTGCCAGCAGTGAAGAACAGATCCTCGCTGAAGCTTTCTTT. Protein product: CASSEEQILAEAFF.

The V call is TRBV7-2, the J call TRBJ1-1, with D maybe TRBD1 (5 bases). This CDR3 spans 13 amino acids. V was trimmed by 6 bases and J by 4 bases, leaving 12 bases between them. Germline assignment: CDR1 SGHTA and CDR2 FQGNSA. CDR3 region: CASSPQGLTEAFF. The DNA for the CDR3 is TGTGCCAGCAGTCCTCAGGGACTCACTGAAGCTTTCTTT.

The chain recombines TRBV19 with TRBJ1-2; D is unresolved. Germline V CDR1 and CDR2: LNHDA, SQIVND (reference sequence). This CDR3 is 16 amino acids long. Trimming left V 7 bases short and J 4 bases short, with 22 bases between. The chain's CDR3 is CASTPVGGSGFYGYTF. As DNA, the CDR3 is TGTGCCAGTACCCCAGTGGGAGGTTCTGGGTTCTATGGCTACACCTTC.

The chain is built from TRBV9 and TRBJ2-3; 10 bases agree with TRBD2. J gave up 2 bases and V 4 bases, and 4 bases lay outside the gene matches. The CDR3 length is 15 residues. Germline CDR1 is SGDLS and CDR2 is YYNGEE. The CDR3, as DNA: TGTGCCAGCAGCCAACTAGCGGGGCACACAGATACGCAGTATTTT. Encoded protein: CASSQLAGHTDTQYF.

The chain couples TRBV9 to TRBJ2-7; D unclear. Germline V gene data show CDR1 as SGDLS and CDR2 as YYNGEE. The length of the CDR3 is 13 residues. Trimming removed 3 bases at V and 6 bases at J, with 13 bases between. As DNA, the CDR3 is TGTGCCAGCAGCGCCGTACGGGTTCCCGAGCAGTACTTC. Translated, it gives CASSAVRVPEQYF.

This chain joins TRBV19 and TRBJ1-2, with D possibly TRBD1 on 5 matching bases. CDR3 length: 13 residues. Germline V gene data show CDR1 as LNHDA and CDR2 as SQIVND (reference sequence). Trimming took 5 bases from V and 4 from J, leaving 11 bases between them. The DNA of the CDR3 is TGTGCCAGTAGTTTGCGGGGGGTCTATGGCTACACCTTC. It specifies CASSLRGVYGYTF.

This chain joins TRBV6-6 and TRBJ2-7; 11 bases are shared with TRBD1. Germline CDR1 reads MNHNY; CDR2 reads SVGAGI (reference sequence). V was clipped by 6 bases and J by 5 bases; unmatched bases: 6. This CDR3 region has 14 residues. CDR3 in DNA: TGTGCCAGCAGCCCCGGGACAGGGGGGGACGAGCAGTACTTC. Translation gives CASSPGTGGDEQYF.

The rearrangement uses TRBV6-5 and TRBJ2-2; D may be TRBD2 (5 bases). Germline lookup yields CDR1 MNHEY and CDR2 SVGAGI. The CDR3 has 14 residues. The V end lost 0 bases, the J end lost 6 bases, and 8 bases lay between the germline ends. CDR3 sequence (DNA): TGTGCCAGCAGTTACTCCGGAGGCCCCGGGGAGCTGTTTTTT. It translates to CASSYSGGPGELFF.

This clone was observed a single time. The V gene is TRBV5-1, the J gene TRBJ2-7; D is possibly TRBD1 (6 bases). This CDR3 is 15 amino acids long. V was cut by 0 bases and J by 2 bases, with 12 bases left in between. Germline-derived CDR1 and CDR2 are SGHRS and YFSETQ. Here the CDR3 DNA reads TGCGCCAGCAGCTTGGAAGGGGGTACGCCCTACGAGCAGTACTTC. Translated, it gives CASSLEGGTPYEQYF.

The chain recombines TRBV18 with TRBJ2-1; D ambiguous. CDR1 and CDR2 (germline): KGHSH, LQKENI. This CDR3 comprises 14 residues. The V end was cut by 0 bases, the J end by 2 bases, with 5 bases between. The CDR3 here is CASSPPSAYNEQFF. The CDR3 region has the DNA TGTGCCAGCTCACCACCGTCAGCCTACAATGAGCAGTTCTTC.

This sequence joins TRBV6-6 and TRBJ2-7, with D possibly matching TRBD2 (6 bases). This CDR3 comprises 14 residues. V was cut by 4 bases and J by 2 bases, with 12 bases left in between. From germline, CDR1 is MNHNY and CDR2 SVGAGI (reference sequence). CDR3 nucleotide sequence: TGTGCCAGCAGTTTCCCCCGGGGGACCTACGAGCAGTACTTC. It encodes CASSFPRGTYEQYF.

This rearrangement joins TRBV28 to TRBJ2-3; maybe TRBD2 (5 bases). The germline V and J ends were trimmed by 6 bases and 3 bases, with 19 bases remaining between them. Germline CDR1 reads MDHEN; CDR2 reads SYDVKM. CDR3 length equals 16 residues. CDR3 in DNA: TGTGCCAGCAGCAGTCTGGACTTTGGACTTACAGATACGCAGTATTTT. Amino acid sequence: CASSSLDFGLTDTQYF.

The rearrangement joins TRBV15 to TRBJ2-3, with D possibly TRBD2 on 5 matching bases. The CDR3 consists of 13 residues. With 2 bases removed from V and 4 bases from J, the gap between germline ends came to 7 bases. CDR1 LNHNV and CDR2 YYDKDF come from the germline V gene (reference sequence). CDR3 amino acids: CATSRPGSDTQYF. CDR3 bases: TGTGCCACCAGCAGACCGGGATCAGATACGCAGTATTTT.

In this sample, this clone turned up a few times. The J gene is TRBJ1-5, the V gene TRBV16, with 8 bases aligning to TRBD1. The CDR3 loop spans 12 amino acids. Germline V gives CDR1 KGHSY, CDR2 FQNENV. J was trimmed by 6 bases and V by 6 bases; bases with no gene match: 1. DNA of the CDR3: TGTGCCAGCAGTACAGGGGGTCAGCCCCAGCATTTT. Its protein is CASSTGGQPQHF.

The chain couples TRBV5-1 to TRBJ2-2; 8 nucleotides agree with TRBD2. This CDR3 spans 17 amino acids. The V gene's germline CDR1 is SGHRS and CDR2 YFSETQ. J was trimmed by 5 bases and V by 2 bases; bases with no gene match: 11. CDR3 in amino acids: CASSFNSGGAGTGELFF. The CDR3 coding sequence is TGCGCCAGCAGCTTCAACTCGGGGGGGGCCGGAACCGGGGAGCTGTTTTTT.